This TCR beta chain was sequenced during a study of shared clonotypes between healthy human individuals. Donation came from healthy HIV-negative adults that had no recent acute infections or vaccinations. The authors divided CD4+ cells into CD45RA+ naive and CD45RA-negative memory subsets. CDR1 is LGHNA and CDR2 is YNFKEQ in the germline V gene. V was pared by 0 bases and J by 11 bases, with 3 bases of the junction left unmatched. The CDR3 sequence is 14 residues long. Assay used: immunoSEQ multiplex PCR; TCRdb lists only in-frame clones, some missing. The data contain hundreds of thousands of clones, over 65% of them singletons. With regard to this clone: Its antigen is as yet unknown.

Points from the study as a whole: The generation probabilities recorded for non-shared clonotypes fell below those of clonotypes shared by all four donors.

The receptor was derived from a woman aged 25-40 years in good health. The rearrangement uses TRBV4-2 and TRBJ2-1; 11 bases are shared with TRBD2. Sequencing was performed on memory CD4+ T cells sorted from blood. The subset denotes: CD45RA-negative fraction. CDR3 residues: CASSQDLAGGKQFF. The DNA for the CDR3 is TGTGCCAGCAGCCAAGATTTAGCGGGAGGGAAGCAGTTCTTC.